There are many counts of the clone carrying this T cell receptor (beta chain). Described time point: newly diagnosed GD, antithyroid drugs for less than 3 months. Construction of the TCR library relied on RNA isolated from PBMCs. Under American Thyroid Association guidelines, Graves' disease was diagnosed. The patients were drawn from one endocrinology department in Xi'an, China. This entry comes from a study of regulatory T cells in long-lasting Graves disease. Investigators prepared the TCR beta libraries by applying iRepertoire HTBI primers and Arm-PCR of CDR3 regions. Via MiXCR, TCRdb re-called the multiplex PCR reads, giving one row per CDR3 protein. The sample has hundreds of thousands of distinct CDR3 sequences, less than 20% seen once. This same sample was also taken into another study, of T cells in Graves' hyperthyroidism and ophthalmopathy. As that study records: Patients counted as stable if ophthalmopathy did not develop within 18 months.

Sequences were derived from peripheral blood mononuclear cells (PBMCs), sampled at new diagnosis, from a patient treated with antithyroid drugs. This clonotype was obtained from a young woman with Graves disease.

CDR3 DNA sequence: TGTGCCAGCCGTTCTCAGACAGGGGGCTTTAACGGCTACACCTTC. Protein sequence: CASRSQTGGFNGYTF. V and J are TRBV2 and TRBJ1-2, with 10 bases aligning to TRBD1. Germline V gene sequence: CDR1 SNHLY, CDR2 FYNNEI. This CDR3 has 15 amino acids. Trimming at V came to 8 bases and at J to 8 bases, leaving 14 bases not matched to a gene. The variable domain in full, completed from reference TRBV2 and TRBJ1-2, reads EPEVTQTPSHQVTQMGQEVILRCVPISNHLYFYWYRQILGQKVEFLVSFYNNEISEKSEIFDDQFSVERPDGSNFTLKIRSTKLEDSAMYFCASRSQTGGFNGYTFGSGTRLTVV.